This T cell receptor (beta chain) is from a study of blood T cell repertoires in COVID-19 (dated by TCRdb to about 2020). Study-level background: Collaborator samples came from the United States, Italy and Spain and covered acute and convalescent phases of COVID-19. The prospective study material was composed of cDNA or gDNA derived from T cells, B-cell-depleted T cells, or PBMCs. Subjects who had been exposed to COVID-19, were actively infected with it, or had recovered from it provided the deeply sampled blood TCRbeta repertoires that made up the dataset. The repertoires were released in a freely available public database meant as a resource for research on the immune response to SARS-CoV-2. Samples were obtained from the ongoing ImmuneRACE study (first 160 participants) and from some 1,200 subjects provided by 6 global collaborators. Sample metadata almost always included a de-identified subject ID, COVID-19 status, age in years and sex. Where HLA class I and class II types were available, the types were taken from metadata supplied by the sample provider, not from assay-based typing. The investigation overall reported the following: Clinical and demographic metadata were provided uncurated, with the amount varying by source and participant.

Each collaborating institution followed its own protocols to collect whole blood in K2EDTA tubes. For TCRbeta analysis, collaborators shipped samples as frozen whole blood, isolated PBMCs, or DNA extracted from either of those sample types. The germline V and J ends show losses of 5 bases and 6 bases respectively, and no gene match explains 10 bases of the junction. The germline V gene yields WSHSY for CDR1 and SAAADI for CDR2. The cysteine opens and the phenylalanine closes a CDR3 of 16 amino acids. Only the CDR3 part of the read is kept: 48 bases, read in frame from the first base. TCRbeta CDR3 regions were amplified from genomic DNA by means of the immunoSEQ Assay, a bias-controlled multiplex PCR. Regarding the original processing steps: The number of nucleated cells in each sample was estimated from the amplification of reference gene primers within the assay. To quantify the absolute abundance of each unique TCRbeta CDR3 rearrangement, sequence reads were collapsed and filtered. For each sample, productive Simpson clonality was calculated as the square root of Simpson's diversity index across productive rearrangements. Not all clones reach the TCRdb copy of this immuneACCESS table, which keeps in-frame sequences only. Checked studies attribute under half of the gap to unresolved V genes and leave the rest unexplained. That table furnishes V, J and clone size, whereas the DNA furnished D and trimming. In all, the sample holds approximately 120,000 clones, and about 82% of those were seen once. The ten largest clones take up roughly 5.4% of the sample.

Concerning this clone itself: Its antigen is not yet known. Base qualities were left out, and no much larger clone turns up one base away.

The sequencing input was peripheral blood. The TCR comes from a human donor in a cohort sampled during active COVID-19. The chain was built from TRBV10-2 and TRBJ2-2; TRBD2 fits 9 bases in the junction. The DNA is TGCGCCAGCAGTCCGGCGGCTAGCGGGAATTCCGGGGAGCTGTTTTTT. Its translation reads: CASSPAASGNSGELFF.